Listed here are 20 T cell receptor beta chains from one sample, sequenced in a study of PD-1 blockade in classical Hodgkin lymphoma. Sequencing was performed with immunoSEQ multiplex PCR; in TCRdb, only in-frame clones are kept and a portion is missing. The data show around 40,000 clones, around 80% seen once. After autologous stem cell transplantation all patients relapsed, and prior brentuximab vedotin exposure differed between cohorts. This sample comprised peripheral blood mononuclear cells (PBMCs), obtained at baseline. These receptors all come from a human donor with classical Hodgkin lymphoma.

The chain links TRBV7-2 to TRBJ1-2; 11 positions agree with TRBD1. The J segment lost 2 bases and the V segment lost 7 bases, leaving 12 bases of the junction unmatched. CDR1 is SGHTA and CDR2 is FQGNSA in the germline V gene. This CDR3 is built from 17 residues. CDR3 region: CASTYRTGGAKNYGYTF. In DNA form, the CDR3 reads TGTGCCAGCACCTACCGGACAGGGGGCGCGAAGAACTATGGCTACACCTTC. The variable domain in full, completed from reference TRBV7-2 and TRBJ1-2, reads GAGVSQSPSNKVTEKGKDVELRCDPISGHTALYWYRQSLGQGLEFLIYFQGNSAPDKSGLPSDRFSAERTGGSVSTLTIQRTQQEDSAVYLCASTYRTGGAKNYGYTFGSGTRLTVV.

The V call is TRBV9, the J call TRBJ2-3, with D uncertain. V gave up 0 bases and J gave up 1 base, with 12 bases separating them. The CDR3 extends over 16 amino acids. The germline V gene encodes CDR1 SGDLS and CDR2 YYNGEE. This CDR3 is CASSVARQLGTDTQYF. As DNA, the CDR3 is TGTGCCAGCAGCGTAGCCCGCCAATTGGGCACAGATACGCAGTATTTT.

The chain uses TRBV6-5 and TRBJ1-5; TRBD1 aligns across 7 bases. The V gene's germline CDR1 is MNHEY and CDR2 SVGAGI. The CDR3 is 15 residues long. With V trimmed by 0 bases and J by 7 bases, 6 bases remained unmatched. The chain's CDR3 is CASSYSKGGGQPQHF. The CDR3 nucleotides are TGTGCCAGCAGTTACTCGAAAGGGGGCGGGCAGCCCCAGCATTTT.

Within the sample, this clone is large (0.1 to 1%). The J gene is TRBJ2-3, the V gene TRBV5-1; TRBD1 aligns across 9 bases. Germline V gives CDR1 SGHRS, CDR2 YFSETQ. The CDR3 spans 15 residues. V dropped 3 bases and J dropped 4; count of bases not matched to a gene: 6. This CDR3 is CASSSGTGSADTQYF. In DNA form, the CDR3 reads TGCGCCAGCAGCTCTGGGACAGGGTCAGCAGATACGCAGTATTTT.

The count of this clone is one. The chain carries TRBV10-3 and TRBJ2-7, with 10 bases matching TRBD2. Trimming at V came to 0 bases and at J to 4 bases, leaving 3 bases not matched to a gene. Germline CDR1 reads ENHRY; CDR2 reads SYGVKD. The CDR3 covers 15 residues. CDR3 sequence: CAISESLAGEYEQYF. CDR3 DNA sequence: TGTGCCATCAGTGAGTCTCTAGCGGGAGAGTACGAGCAGTACTTC.

This clone was seen a handful of times. One end of the junction fails to match germline, which may point to a read error. This chain uses TRBV2 with TRBJ1-2; D not resolved. This CDR3 comprises 9 residues. Germline assignment: CDR1 SNHLY and CDR2 FYNNEI. Here the CDR3 reads CASSEGAAF. The CDR3, as DNA: TGTGCCAGCAGTGAAGGGGCAGCCTTC. The full variable domain, rest sourced from reference TRBV2 and TRBJ1-2, is EPEVTQTPSHQVTQMGQEVILRCVPISNHLYFYWYRQILGQKVEFLVSFYNNEISEKSEIFDDQFSVERPDGSNFTLKIRSTKLEDSAMYFCASSEGAAFGSGTRLTVV.

The CDR3 is CASRPPGTSGRATDTQYF. The CDR3, as DNA: TGTGCCAGCAGACCCCCCGGGACTAGCGGGAGGGCCACAGATACGCAGTATTTT. The rearrangement links TRBV28 to TRBJ2-3, with 16 bases aligning to TRBD2. This CDR3 has 18 amino acids. Germline CDR1 is MDHEN and CDR2 is SYDVKM. With V trimmed by 6 bases and J by 2 bases, 8 bases remained unmatched.

The chain employs TRBV7-2 and TRBJ2-3, with D possibly being TRBD1 or TRBD2 (6 bases each). CDR1 SGHTA and CDR2 FQGNSA come from the germline V gene. The CDR3 covers 17 residues. Trimming removed 3 bases at V and 0 bases at J, with 16 bases between. The CDR3: CASSFGGGPGSTDTQYF. The CDR3 nucleotides read TGTGCCAGCAGCTTTGGAGGGGGTCCTGGAAGCACAGATACGCAGTATTTT.

The V gene is TRBV28, the J gene TRBJ1-2, with a possible D match to TRBD1 (5 bases). CDR1 and CDR2 (germline): MDHEN, SYDVKM. There are 14 residues in the CDR3. V lost 2 bases and J lost 7, with 14 bases in between. The CDR3 nucleotides are TGTGCCAGCAGTTTACACGGGACGGGCCTTGGCTACACCTTC. Translating it yields CASSLHGTGLGYTF.

J is TRBJ2-7 and V is TRBV6-5; D is ambiguous. The CDR3 extends over 14 amino acids. Germline V gene lookup returns CDR1 MNHEY and CDR2 SVGAGI. V lost 0 bases, J lost 1 base, and 7 bases lay in between. The CDR3 bases are TGTGCCAGCAGTTACTCGAGGCAATCCTACGAGCAGTACTTC. This encodes CASSYSRQSYEQYF.

The gene calls are TRBV2 and TRBJ2-7, with a tentative D call TRBD1 (6 bases). The CDR3 consists of 12 residues. The germline V gene encodes CDR1 SNHLY and CDR2 FYNNEI. V was clipped by 6 bases and J by 4 bases, with 10 bases between them. The CDR3 reads CASSQGLYEQYF. The CDR3 region has the DNA TGTGCCAGCAGCCAGGGGCTTTACGAGCAGTACTTC.

This clone was picked up one time. This sequence joins TRBV25-1 and TRBJ1-4; perhaps TRBD1 as D (5 bases). The germline V gene has CDR1 MGHDK and CDR2 SYGVNS. V was trimmed by 7 bases and J by 7 bases, leaving 16 bases between them. The CDR3 consists of 14 residues. CDR3 nucleotides: TGTGCCAGCAAGATGGGGGGGTCAGGTGAAAAACTGTTTTTT. Its protein is CASKMGGSGEKLFF. Filled out from reference TRBV25-1 and TRBJ1-4, the complete variable domain reads EADIYQTPRYLVIGTGKKITLECSQTMGHDKMYWYQQDPGMELHLIHYSYGVNSTEKGDLSSESTVSRIRTEHFPLTLESARPSHTSQYLCASKMGGSGEKLFFGSGTQLSVL.

The chain has TRBV11-3 and TRBJ2-7; 10 bases fit TRBD1. Germline V lookup: CDR1 SGHNT, CDR2 YENEEA. V dropped 4 bases and J dropped 4; count of bases not matched to a gene: 7. The CDR3 is 15 amino acids. CDR3 sequence: CASSSVDRGPYEQYF. In DNA, the CDR3 is TGTGCCAGCAGCTCCGTCGACAGGGGGCCTTACGAGCAGTACTTC.

The chain joins TRBV9 to TRBJ2-3, with D perhaps TRBD2 (5 bases). CDR1 is SGDLS and CDR2 is YYNGEE in the germline V gene. V was clipped by 0 bases and J by 2 bases, with 10 bases between them. This CDR3 has 15 amino acids. This CDR3 is CASSVEAGLTDTQYF. Written as DNA, the CDR3 is TGTGCCAGCAGCGTAGAGGCGGGCCTCACAGATACGCAGTATTTT. The whole variable domain, filled in from reference TRBV9 and TRBJ2-3, reads DSGVTQTPKHLITATGQRVTLRCSPRSGDLSVYWYQQSLDQGLQFLIQYYNGEERAKGNILERFSAQQFPDLHSELNLSSLELGDSALYFCASSVEAGLTDTQYFGPGTRLTVL.

This chain uses TRBV6-5 with TRBJ2-2; D may be TRBD2 (5 bases). The length of the CDR3 is 12 residues. The V end was cut by 6 bases, the J end by 5 bases, with 7 bases between. Germline V CDR1 and CDR2: MNHEY, SVGAGI. Here the CDR3 reads CASSRRTGELFF. In DNA, the CDR3 is TGTGCCAGCAGCCGGAGGACCGGGGAGCTGTTTTTT.

For the CDR3, the DNA is TGTGCCAGCAGTCATACTGACAGTCGGGAGACCCAGTACTTC. It codes for CASSHTDSRETQYF. V and J are TRBV6-6 and TRBJ2-5; tentative D call: TRBD1 (5 bases). This CDR3 region has 14 residues. CDR1 is MNHNY and CDR2 is SVGAGI in the germline V gene (reference sequence). With 5 bases removed from V and 5 bases from J, the gap between germline ends came to 15 bases.

The rearrangement uses TRBV5-6 and TRBJ1-4, with D perhaps matching TRBD1 (5 bases). The V gene lost 1 base and the J gene lost 7 bases, with 11 bases spanning the gap. In germline, CDR1 is SGHDT, CDR2 YYEEEE. The CDR3 covers 14 residues. CDR3 loop: CASSLSRGAEKLFF. DNA of the CDR3: TGTGCCAGCAGCTTGTCGAGAGGGGCTGAAAAACTGTTTTTT.

This chain's CDR3 is CASSLAGTGGYGYTF. The CDR3 DNA reads TGTGCCAGCAGTTTAGCCGGGACAGGGGGCTATGGCTACACCTTC. This sequence joins TRBV6-5 and TRBJ1-2; 11 nucleotides agree with TRBD1. J lost 4 bases, V lost 4 bases, and 5 bases had no gene match. CDR3 length: 15 residues. The V gene's germline CDR1 is MNHEY and CDR2 SVGAGI.

The chain uses TRBV13 and TRBJ2-7, with D perhaps TRBD2 (5 bases). The germline V gene has CDR1 PRHDT and CDR2 FYEKMQ (reference sequence). The CDR3 spans 11 residues. V was clipped by 5 bases and J by 4 bases, with 6 bases between them. CDR3 protein: CASSPGYEQYF. CDR3 DNA: TGTGCCAGCAGCCCGGGGTACGAGCAGTACTTC.

This chain uses TRBV6-6 with TRBJ2-7; D is undetermined. Germline assignment: CDR1 MNHNY and CDR2 SVGAGI (reference sequence). V lost 0 bases, J lost 5 bases, and 2 bases lay in between. CDR3 length: 11 amino acids. In nucleotides, the CDR3 is TGTGCCAGCAGTTACTCGGACGAGCAGTACTTC. Translated, it gives CASSYSDEQYF.